This T cell receptor (beta chain) was recorded in a study of cytomegalovirus exposure and HLA in healthy donors. Broader study findings: Later analysis demonstrated an association between a missense DCLRE1C variant and TCR beta V- and J-gene trimming.

The PCR employed 60 Vbeta primers together with 13 Jbeta primers. Produced via immunoSEQ multiplex PCR; TCRdb's table is partial and in-frame only. The repertoire consists of around 120,000 clones, with around 81% occurring once and the leading ten covering about 0.63%. Germline CDR1 and CDR2: SEHNR and FQNEAQ (reference sequence). Trimming removed 6 bases from V and 2 bases from J, with 22 bases in between. The CDR3 contains 17 residues. Of note for this clone: Its antigen is unknown.

The V gene is TRBV7-9, the J gene TRBJ1-1; possibly TRBD1 for D (5 bases). This TCR came from a young man in good health and CMV-seronegative. Sample: PBMCs. The CDR3 DNA sequence: TGTGCCAGCAGATTCGGGACTTACCTCAAAAGAAACACTGAAGCTTTCTTT. Its protein is CASRFGTYLKRNTEAFF.